What follows describes a single T cell receptor (beta chain). What it recognizes is unknown. The data are from a study of T cell responses to AZD1222 COVID-19 vaccine. TCRdb's table, derived via immunoSEQ multiplex PCR, lists solely in-frame clones and lacks some. The sample comprises 60,000 to 75,000 clones, 80% to 90% of which are singletons, and roughly 30% rests with the top ten. Study outcomes and limitations: Spike-specific TCR breadth and depth both grew after two AZD1222 doses. Females made up more of the donors, who were largely white British, and clonal diversity may have come out too low.

This CDR3 spans 14 amino acids. Germline CDR1 and CDR2: LNHDA and SQIVND (reference sequence). V trimming: 4 bases; J trimming: 2 bases; junction bases outside the gene matches: 3. The sample in question was peripheral blood, obtained 28 days after the second AZD1222 dose. The J gene is TRBJ2-5, the V gene TRBV19, with TRBD1 identical over 8 bases. This TCR was sampled from an adult who received the AZD1222 COVID-19 vaccine. CDR3 region: CASSTGTGQETQYF. The CDR3 region has the DNA TGTGCCAGTAGTACCGGGACAGGACAAGAGACCCAGTACTTC.